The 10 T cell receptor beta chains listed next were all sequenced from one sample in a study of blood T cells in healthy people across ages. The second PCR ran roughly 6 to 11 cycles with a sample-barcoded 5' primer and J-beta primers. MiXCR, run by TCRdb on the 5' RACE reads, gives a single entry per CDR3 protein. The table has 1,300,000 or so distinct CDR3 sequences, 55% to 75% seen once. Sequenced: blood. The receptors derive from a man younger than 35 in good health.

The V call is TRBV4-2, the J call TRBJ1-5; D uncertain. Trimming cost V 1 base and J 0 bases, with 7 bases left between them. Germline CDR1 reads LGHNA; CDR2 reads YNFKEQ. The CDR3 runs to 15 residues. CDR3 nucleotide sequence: TGTGCCAGCAGCCAAGGTAGGAGTAGCAATCAGCCCCAGCATTTT. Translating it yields CASSQGRSSNQPQHF.

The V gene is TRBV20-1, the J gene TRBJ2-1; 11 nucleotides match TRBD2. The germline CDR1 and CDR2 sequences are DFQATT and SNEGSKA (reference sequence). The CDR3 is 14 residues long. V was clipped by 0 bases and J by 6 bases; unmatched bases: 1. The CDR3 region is CSARDGLAGNEQFF. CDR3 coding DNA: TGCAGTGCTAGAGATGGACTAGCGGGCAATGAGCAGTTCTTC.

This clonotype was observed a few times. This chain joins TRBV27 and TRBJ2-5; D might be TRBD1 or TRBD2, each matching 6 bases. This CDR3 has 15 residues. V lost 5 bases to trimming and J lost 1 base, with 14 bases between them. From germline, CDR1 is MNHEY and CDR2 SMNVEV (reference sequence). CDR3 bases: TGTGCCAGCAGTGTTGGGGGGCTCCTCCAAGAGACCCAGTACTTC. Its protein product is CASSVGGLLQETQYF.

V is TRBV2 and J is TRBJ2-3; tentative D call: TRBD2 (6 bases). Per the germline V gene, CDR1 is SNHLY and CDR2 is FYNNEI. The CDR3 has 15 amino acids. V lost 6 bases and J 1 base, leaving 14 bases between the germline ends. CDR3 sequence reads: CASRPEGLRTDTQYF. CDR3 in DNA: TGTGCCAGCAGGCCCGAGGGACTTCGCACAGATACGCAGTATTTT.

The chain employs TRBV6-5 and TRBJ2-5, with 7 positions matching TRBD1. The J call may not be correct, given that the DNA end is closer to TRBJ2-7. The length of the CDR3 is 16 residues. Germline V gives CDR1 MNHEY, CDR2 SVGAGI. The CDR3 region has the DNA TGTGCCAGCGCGCTTTTAGGGGGCAGGGGCTTCAACGAGCAGTACTTC. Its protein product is CASALLGGRGFNEQYF.

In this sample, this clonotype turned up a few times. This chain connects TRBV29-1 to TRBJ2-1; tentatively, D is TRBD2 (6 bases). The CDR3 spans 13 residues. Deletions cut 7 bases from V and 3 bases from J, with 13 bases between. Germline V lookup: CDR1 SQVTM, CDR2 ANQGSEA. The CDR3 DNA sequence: TGCAGCGGCCGGGACTCAAACTACAATGAGCAGTTCTTC. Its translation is CSGRDSNYNEQFF.

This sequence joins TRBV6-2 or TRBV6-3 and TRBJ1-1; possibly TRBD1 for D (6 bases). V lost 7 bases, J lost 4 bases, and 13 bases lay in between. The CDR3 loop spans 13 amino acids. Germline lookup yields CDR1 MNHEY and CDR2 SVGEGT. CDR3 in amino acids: CASTLWGATEAFF. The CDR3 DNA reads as TGTGCCAGCACCCTTTGGGGGGCCACTGAAGCTTTCTTT.

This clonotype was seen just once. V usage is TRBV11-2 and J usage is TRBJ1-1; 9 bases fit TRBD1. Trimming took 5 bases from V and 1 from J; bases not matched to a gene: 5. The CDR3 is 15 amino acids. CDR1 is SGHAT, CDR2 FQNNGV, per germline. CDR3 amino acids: CASSTRTGANTEAFF. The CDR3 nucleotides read TGTGCCAGCAGCACAAGGACAGGGGCGAACACTGAAGCTTTCTTT.

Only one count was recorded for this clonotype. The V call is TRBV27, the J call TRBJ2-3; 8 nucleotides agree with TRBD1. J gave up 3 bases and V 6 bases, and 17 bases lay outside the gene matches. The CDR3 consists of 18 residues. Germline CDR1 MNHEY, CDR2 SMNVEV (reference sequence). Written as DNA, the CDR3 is TGTGCCAGCAGCCACTCCCCTCCCGGGACAGGACCTACAGATACGCAGTATTTT. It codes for CASSHSPPGTGPTDTQYF.

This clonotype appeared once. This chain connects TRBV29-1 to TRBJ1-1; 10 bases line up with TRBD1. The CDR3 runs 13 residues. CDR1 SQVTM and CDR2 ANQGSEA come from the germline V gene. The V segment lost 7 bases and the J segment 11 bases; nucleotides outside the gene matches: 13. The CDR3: CSADRTGGARAFF. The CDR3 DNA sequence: TGCAGCGCAGATCGGACAGGGGGGGCTAGGGCTTTCTTT.